These T cell receptor beta chains were read from a single sample in a study of CD8 T cells in ankylosing spondylitis. Each CDR3 protein gets one entry after TCRdb re-called the 5' RACE reads with MiXCR. Of 650,000 to 800,000 distinct CDR3 sequences listed, around 17% are singletons. Input material: blood, either unsorted or a sorted T cell fraction (not recorded which). These TCRs come from a male donor with ankylosing spondylitis. CDR3s include the opening cysteine and the closing phenylalanine or tryptophan. A D gene is named only where the DNA matches it firmly. Only some rows state a clone size, as once, few, many or a class for expanded clones.

TRBV28	TRBD1	TRBJ1-2	14	few	CASRYSRQGYGYTF	TGTGCCAGCAGGTACAGTCGACAGGGCTATGGCTACACCTTC
TRBV27	TRBD1	TRBJ2-5	16	.	CASSTVGIGQGGTQYF	TGTGCCAGCAGCACGGTCGGAATAGGACAGGGAGGGACCCAGTACTTC
TRBV30	TRBD1	TRBJ1-1	13	.	CAWTTGMNTEAFF	TGTGCCTGGACGACAGGGATGAACACTGAAGCTTTCTTT
TRBV30	TRBD2	TRBJ2-3	18	.	CAWSGLAGGPSGTDTQYF	TGTGCCTGGAGTGGCCTAGCGGGGGGGCCGTCGGGCACAGATACGCAGTATTTT
TRBV12-3/TRBV12-4	.	TRBJ2-2	14	few	CASSSKGSLGELFF	TGTGCCAGCAGCTCAAAGGGGAGTCTTGGGGAGCTGTTTTTT
TRBV9	TRBD2	TRBJ2-5	17	few	CASSVGPGLAGQETQYF	TGTGCCAGCAGCGTAGGCCCCGGACTAGCGGGGCAAGAGACCCAGTACTTC
TRBV12-3/TRBV12-4	TRBD1	TRBJ1-2	14	.	CASSLGDRGGGYTF	TGTGCCAGCAGCTTGGGCGACAGGGGAGGTGGCTACACCTTC
TRBV27	.	TRBJ1-2	15	.	CASSLLQGNNYGYTF	TGTGCCAGCAGTTTACTACAGGGCAATAACTATGGCTACACCTTC
TRBV6-1	TRBD2	TRBJ2-1	18	few	CASSRKLFLAGGDNEQFF	TGTGCCAGCAGTCGAAAACTCTTTCTAGCGGGAGGGGACAATGAGCAGTTCTTC
TRBV27	.	TRBJ2-7	15	.	CASSLSVDTTYEQYF	TGTGCCAGCAGTTTATCGGTGGACACCACCTACGAGCAGTACTTC
TRBV14	.	TRBJ2-7	11	few	CASSPGWEQYF	TGTGCCAGCAGCCCGGGGTGGGAGCAGTACTTC
TRBV7-2	TRBD2	TRBJ2-1	16	once	CASSWGGGGTYNEQFF	TGTGCCAGCAGCTGGGGGGGCGGGGGGACCTACAATGAGCAGTTCTTC
TRBV12-3/TRBV12-4	TRBD2	TRBJ2-3	16	.	CASSVQLASSTDTQYF	TGTGCCAGCAGTGTCCAACTAGCGAGTAGCACAGATACGCAGTATTTT
TRBV18	.	TRBJ1-1	13	few	CASSPSQGVEAFF	TGTGCCAGCTCACCATCCCAGGGAGTTGAAGCTTTCTTT
TRBV29-1	.	TRBJ2-1	11	few	CSVGQAHEQFF	TGCAGCGTTGGACAGGCCCATGAGCAGTTCTTC
TRBV7-8	TRBD2	TRBJ2-1	15	few	CASSNRDYAWGEQFF	TGTGCCAGCAGCAACCGGGACTACGCCTGGGGTGAGCAGTTCTTC
TRBV13	.	TRBJ2-1	15	.	CASSEYSGLYNEQFF	TGTGCCAGCAGCGAATACTCCGGCCTCTACAATGAGCAGTTCTTC
TRBV29-1	.	TRBJ1-2	11	few	CSVVRGGGYTF	TGCAGCGTTGTTAGAGGGGGTGGCTACACCTTC
TRBV20-1	.	TRBJ2-7	13	.	CSADQGATYEQYF	TGCAGTGCTGATCAGGGTGCGACGTACGAGCAGTACTTC
TRBV5-6	.	TRBJ2-3	15	few	CASSPAGLSTDTQYF	TGTGCCAGCAGCCCCGCCGGGCTATCAACAGATACGCAGTATTTT
TRBV3-1	.	TRBJ1-1	12	few	CASSSRYTEAFF	TGTGCCAGCAGCTCGCGTTACACTGAAGCTTTCTTT
TRBV5-1	TRBD2	TRBJ2-1	18	.	CASSLVLAGALSYNEQFF	TGCGCCAGCAGCTTGGTCCTAGCGGGGGCCCTCTCCTACAATGAGCAGTTCTTC
TRBV5-6	TRBD2	TRBJ2-1	15	.	CASSLVTSGRNEQFF	TGTGCCAGCAGCTTGGTTACTAGCGGAAGGAATGAGCAGTTCTTC
TRBV6-1	TRBD1	TRBJ2-7	17	.	CASSLRRQGASGYEQYF	TGTGCCAGCAGTCTCCGACGACAGGGAGCTTCGGGTTACGAGCAGTACTTC
TRBV3-1	.	TRBJ2-2	15	.	CASSPRTRNTGELFF	TGTGCCAGCAGCCCCCGGACCAGGAACACCGGGGAGCTGTTTTTT
TRBV13	.	TRBJ2-7	14	.	CASSTAQGPGEQYF	TGTGCCAGCAGCACCGCCCAGGGGCCAGGCGAGCAGTACTTC
TRBV28	TRBD1	TRBJ1-5	16	.	CASIPWGQGFHQPQHF	TGTGCCAGCATCCCCTGGGGACAGGGGTTCCATCAGCCCCAGCATTTT
TRBV7-8	TRBD1	TRBJ2-6	17	.	CASSIRGGISGANVLTF	TGTGCCAGCAGCATTAGAGGGGGCATCTCTGGGGCCAACGTCCTGACTTTC
TRBV18	.	TRBJ1-2	13	.	CASSPPGRLGYTF	TGTGCCAGCTCACCACCGGGGCGGCTTGGCTACACCTTC
TRBV7-9	.	TRBJ2-7	15	few	CASSLAMGIHHEQYF	TGTGCCAGCAGCTTAGCTATGGGAATCCACCACGAGCAGTACTTC
TRBV9	TRBD1	TRBJ2-7	14	.	CASSPEGQGYEQYF	TGTGCCAGCAGCCCCGAGGGACAGGGCTACGAGCAGTACTTC
TRBV7-3	.	TRBJ2-3	13	few	CASSLSHFATQYF	TGTGCCAGCAGCTTAAGTCATTTCGCCACGCAGTATTTT
TRBV30	.	TRBJ2-3	15	.	CAWSVLDVSTDTQYF	TGTGCCTGGAGTGTACTAGACGTCAGCACAGATACGCAGTATTTT
TRBV18	.	TRBJ1-1	15	.	CASSRETQMNTEAFF	TGTGCCAGCTCACGCGAGACACAAATGAACACTGAAGCTTTCTTT
TRBV12-3/TRBV12-4	.	TRBJ2-3	14	many	CASSLLGATDTQYF	TGTGCCAGCAGTTTACTGGGGGCCACAGATACGCAGTATTTT
TRBV27	.	TRBJ2-7	15	.	CASSPSPGGGYEQYF	TGTGCCAGCAGTCCCTCCCCGGGGGGCGGCTACGAGCAGTACTTC
TRBV24-1	.	TRBJ1-1	23	.	CATSDPPRKFFARRETTNTEAFF	TGTGCCACCAGTGACCCGCCCCGTAAATTTTTCGCCAGACGAGAAACGACGAACACTGAAGCTTTCTTT
TRBV30	.	TRBJ1-5	17	few	CAWSDPLGQHSNQPQHF	TGTGCCTGGAGTGACCCTCTTGGACAGCATAGCAATCAGCCCCAGCATTTT
TRBV4-1	.	TRBJ1-1	16	few	CASSQRPGPSNTEAFF	TGCGCCAGCAGCCAGAGACCGGGACCGTCGAACACTGAAGCTTTCTTT
TRBV20-1	.	TRBJ2-1	15	.	CSARDGGGNYNEQFF	TGCAGTGCTAGAGATGGGGGCGGGAACTACAATGAGCAGTTCTTC
TRBV9	TRBD2	TRBJ2-5	16	.	CASSSTGSGVMETQYF	TGTGCCAGCAGCTCCACGGGTAGCGGGGTGATGGAGACCCAGTACTTC
TRBV6-6	.	TRBJ2-2	12	few	CASSAIWGELFF	TGTGCCAGCAGCGCAATTTGGGGGGAGCTGTTTTTT
TRBV12-3/TRBV12-4	.	TRBJ1-6	14	many	CASRTRGSNSPLHF	TGTGCCAGCCGAACCCGGGGATCTAATTCACCCCTCCACTTT